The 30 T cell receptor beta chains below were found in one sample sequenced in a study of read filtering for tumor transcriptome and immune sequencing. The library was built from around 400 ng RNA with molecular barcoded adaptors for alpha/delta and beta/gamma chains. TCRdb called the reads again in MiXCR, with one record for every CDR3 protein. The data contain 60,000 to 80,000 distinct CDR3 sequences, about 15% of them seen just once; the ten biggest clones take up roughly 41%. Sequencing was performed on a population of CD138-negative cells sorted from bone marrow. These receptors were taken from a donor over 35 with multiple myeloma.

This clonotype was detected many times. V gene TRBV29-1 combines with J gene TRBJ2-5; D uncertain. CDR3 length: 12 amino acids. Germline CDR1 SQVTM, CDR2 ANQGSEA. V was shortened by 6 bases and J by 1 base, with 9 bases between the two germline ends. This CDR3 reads CSVTDGQETQYF. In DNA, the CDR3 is TGCAGCGTCACGGACGGCCAAGAGACCCAGTACTTC.

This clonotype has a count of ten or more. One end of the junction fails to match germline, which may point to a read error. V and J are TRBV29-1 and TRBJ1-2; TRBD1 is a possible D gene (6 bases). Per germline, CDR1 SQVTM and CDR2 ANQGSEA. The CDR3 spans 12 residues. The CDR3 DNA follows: TGCAGCGTTGATTCTGGGGGCCGCGGGGGCGGCTTC. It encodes CSVDSGGRGGGF.

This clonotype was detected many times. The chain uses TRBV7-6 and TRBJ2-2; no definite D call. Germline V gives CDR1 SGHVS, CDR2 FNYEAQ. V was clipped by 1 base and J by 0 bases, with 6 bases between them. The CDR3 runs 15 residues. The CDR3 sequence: CASSLVRTNTGELFF. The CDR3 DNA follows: TGTGCCAGCAGCTTAGTCCGGACGAACACCGGGGAGCTGTTTTTT.

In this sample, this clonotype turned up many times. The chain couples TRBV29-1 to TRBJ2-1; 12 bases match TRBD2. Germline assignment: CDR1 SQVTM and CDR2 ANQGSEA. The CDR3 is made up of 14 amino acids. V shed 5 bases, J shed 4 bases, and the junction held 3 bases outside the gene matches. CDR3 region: CSVRTSGIYNEQFF. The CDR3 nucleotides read TGCAGCGTTCGGACTAGCGGGATTTACAATGAGCAGTTCTTC.

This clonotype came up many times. The CDR3 sequence is CASKAGDTGELFF. The CDR3 DNA is TGTGCCAGCAAAGCGGGAGACACCGGGGAGCTGTTTTTT. The chain combines TRBV6-1 with TRBJ2-2; 8 positions agree with TRBD2. The length of the CDR3 is 13 residues. With V trimmed by 7 bases and J by 3 bases, 1 base remained unmatched. Looked up from germline, CDR1 is MNHNS and CDR2 is SASEGT.

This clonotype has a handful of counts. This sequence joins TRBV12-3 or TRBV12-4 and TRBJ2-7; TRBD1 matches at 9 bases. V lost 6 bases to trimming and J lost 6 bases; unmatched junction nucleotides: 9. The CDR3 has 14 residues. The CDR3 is CASSPTGGIGEQYF. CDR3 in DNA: TGTGCCAGCAGCCCAACAGGGGGCATAGGCGAGCAGTACTTC.

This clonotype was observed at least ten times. CDR3 protein: CASKPGQGRNEQFF. The CDR3 region has the DNA TGTGCCAGTAAACCGGGACAGGGTAGAAATGAGCAGTTCTTC. This chain links TRBV19 with TRBJ2-1; 9 bases fit TRBD1. V shed 7 bases and J 7 bases; nucleotides not matched to a gene: 8. The V gene's germline CDR1 is LNHDA and CDR2 SQIVND (reference sequence). The CDR3 is 14 amino acids.

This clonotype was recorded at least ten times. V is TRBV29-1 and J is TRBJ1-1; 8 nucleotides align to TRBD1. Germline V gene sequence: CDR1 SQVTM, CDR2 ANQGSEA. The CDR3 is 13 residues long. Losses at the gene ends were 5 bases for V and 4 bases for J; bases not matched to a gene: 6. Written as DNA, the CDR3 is TGCAGCGTTCCGGACAGGGTGAGCACTGAAGCTTTCTTT. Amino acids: CSVPDRVSTEAFF.

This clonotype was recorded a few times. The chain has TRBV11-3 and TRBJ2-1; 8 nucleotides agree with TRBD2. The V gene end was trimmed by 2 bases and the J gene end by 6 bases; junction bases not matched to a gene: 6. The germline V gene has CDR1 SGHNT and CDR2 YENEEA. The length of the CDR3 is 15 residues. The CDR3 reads CASSLFPSGLNEQFF. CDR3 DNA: TGTGCCAGCAGCTTATTCCCTAGCGGGCTCAATGAGCAGTTCTTC.

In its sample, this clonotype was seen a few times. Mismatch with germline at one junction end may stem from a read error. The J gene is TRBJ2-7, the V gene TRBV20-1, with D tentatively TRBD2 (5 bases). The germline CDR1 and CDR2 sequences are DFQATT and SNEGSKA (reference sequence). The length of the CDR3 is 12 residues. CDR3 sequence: CRASSLSYEQYF. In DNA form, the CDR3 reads TGCAGAGCTAGCTCGCTCTCCTACGAGCAGTACTTC.

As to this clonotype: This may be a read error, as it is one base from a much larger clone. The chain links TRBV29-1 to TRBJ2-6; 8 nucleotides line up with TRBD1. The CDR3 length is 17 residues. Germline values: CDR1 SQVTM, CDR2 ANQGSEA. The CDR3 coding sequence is TGCAGCGTGGGGGGTGGGACAGGAGTCTCTGGGACCAACGTCCTGACTTTC. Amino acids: CSVGGGTGVSGTNVLTF.

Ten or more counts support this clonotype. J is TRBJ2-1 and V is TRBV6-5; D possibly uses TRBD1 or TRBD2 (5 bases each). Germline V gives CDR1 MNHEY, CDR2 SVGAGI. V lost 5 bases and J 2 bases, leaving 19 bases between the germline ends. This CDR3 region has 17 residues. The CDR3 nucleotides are TGTGCCAGCAGTATCCAGACGGGGATGGGGGCCTACAATGAGCAGTTCTTC. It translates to CASSIQTGMGAYNEQFF.

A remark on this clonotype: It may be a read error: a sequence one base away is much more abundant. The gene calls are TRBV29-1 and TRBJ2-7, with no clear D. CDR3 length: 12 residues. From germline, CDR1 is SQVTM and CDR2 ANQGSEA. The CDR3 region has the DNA TGCAGCGCTGAATCGGACTCCTACGAGCAGTACTTC. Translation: CSAESDSYEQYF.

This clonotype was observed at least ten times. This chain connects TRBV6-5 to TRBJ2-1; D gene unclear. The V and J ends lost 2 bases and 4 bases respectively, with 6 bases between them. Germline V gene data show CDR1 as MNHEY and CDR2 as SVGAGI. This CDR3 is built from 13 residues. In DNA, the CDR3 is TGTGCCAGCAGTTACCAATTTTACAATGAGCAGTTCTTC. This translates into CASSYQFYNEQFF.

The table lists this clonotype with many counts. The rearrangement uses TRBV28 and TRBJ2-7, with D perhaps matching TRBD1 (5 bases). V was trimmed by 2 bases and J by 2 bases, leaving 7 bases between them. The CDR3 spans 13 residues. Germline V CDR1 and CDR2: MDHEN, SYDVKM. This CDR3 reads CASSLTGPYEQYF. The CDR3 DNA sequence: TGTGCCAGCAGTTTAACAGGTCCCTACGAGCAGTACTTC. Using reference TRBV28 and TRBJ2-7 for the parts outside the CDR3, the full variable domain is DVKVTQSSRYLVKRTGEKVFLECVQDMDHENMFWYRQDPGLGLRLIYFSYDVKMKEKGDIPEGYSVSREKKERFSLILESASTNQTSMYLCASSLTGPYEQYFGPGTRLTVT.

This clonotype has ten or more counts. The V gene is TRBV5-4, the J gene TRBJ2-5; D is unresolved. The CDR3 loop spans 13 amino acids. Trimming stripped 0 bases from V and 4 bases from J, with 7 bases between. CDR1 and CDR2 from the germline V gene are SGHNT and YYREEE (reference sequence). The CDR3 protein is CASSLGEGETQYF. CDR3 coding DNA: TGTGCCAGCAGCTTGGGTGAAGGAGAGACCCAGTACTTC.

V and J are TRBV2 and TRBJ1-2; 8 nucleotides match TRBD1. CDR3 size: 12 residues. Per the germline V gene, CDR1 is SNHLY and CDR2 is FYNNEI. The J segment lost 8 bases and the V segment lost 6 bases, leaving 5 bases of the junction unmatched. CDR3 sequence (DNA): TGTGCCAGCAGGGGGACAGGAAGGGGCTACACCTTC. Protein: CASRGTGRGYTF.

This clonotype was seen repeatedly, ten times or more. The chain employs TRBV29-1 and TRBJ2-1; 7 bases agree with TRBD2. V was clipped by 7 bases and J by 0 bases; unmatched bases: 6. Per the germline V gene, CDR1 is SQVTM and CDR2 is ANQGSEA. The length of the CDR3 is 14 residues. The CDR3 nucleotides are TGCAGCGCCTTTCTAGCGGTCTCCTACAATGAGCAGTTCTTC. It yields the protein CSAFLAVSYNEQFF.

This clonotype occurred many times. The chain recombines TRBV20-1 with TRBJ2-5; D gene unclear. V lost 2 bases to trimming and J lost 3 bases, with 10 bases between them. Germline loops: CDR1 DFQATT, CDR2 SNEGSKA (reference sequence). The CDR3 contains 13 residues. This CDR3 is CSARKAAKETQYF. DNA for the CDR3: TGCAGTGCTAGAAAGGCAGCGAAAGAGACCCAGTACTTC.

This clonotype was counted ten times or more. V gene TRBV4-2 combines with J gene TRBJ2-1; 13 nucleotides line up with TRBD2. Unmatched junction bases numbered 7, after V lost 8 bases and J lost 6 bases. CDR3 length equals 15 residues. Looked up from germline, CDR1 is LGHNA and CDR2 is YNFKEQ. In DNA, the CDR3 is TGTGCCAGCCAACTAGCGGGAGGGACCCTCAATGAGCAGTTCTTC. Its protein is CASQLAGGTLNEQFF.

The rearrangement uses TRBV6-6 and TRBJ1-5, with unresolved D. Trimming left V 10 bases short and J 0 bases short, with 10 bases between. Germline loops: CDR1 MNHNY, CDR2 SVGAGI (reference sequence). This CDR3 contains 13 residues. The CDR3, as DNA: TGTGCCACAGACACCTATAGCAATCAGCCCCAGCATTTT. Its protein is CATDTYSNQPQHF.

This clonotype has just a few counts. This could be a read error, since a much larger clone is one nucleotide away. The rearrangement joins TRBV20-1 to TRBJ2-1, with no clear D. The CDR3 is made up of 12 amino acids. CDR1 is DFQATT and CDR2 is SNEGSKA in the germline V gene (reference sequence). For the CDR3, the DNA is TGCAGTGCTAGTCCCGCGACCAATGAGCAGTCCTTC. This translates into CSASPATNEQSF.

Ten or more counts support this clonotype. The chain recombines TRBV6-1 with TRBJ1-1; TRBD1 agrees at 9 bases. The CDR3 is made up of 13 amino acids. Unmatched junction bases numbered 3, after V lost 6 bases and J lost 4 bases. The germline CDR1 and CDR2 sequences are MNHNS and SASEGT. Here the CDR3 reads CASRPGQGTEAFF. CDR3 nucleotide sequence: TGTGCCAGCAGGCCGGGACAGGGCACTGAAGCTTTCTTT.

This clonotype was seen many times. CDR3 DNA sequence: TGTGCCAGCAGCTCACAGGGGGGGAAAAGAGATACGCAGTATTTT. Translating it yields CASSSQGGKRDTQYF. This rearrangement joins TRBV7-9 to TRBJ2-3; a weak D match, TRBD1 (8 bases). Germline V gives CDR1 SEHNR, CDR2 FQNEAQ (reference sequence). V gave up 4 bases and J gave up 5 bases, with 16 bases separating them. The CDR3 contains 15 residues.

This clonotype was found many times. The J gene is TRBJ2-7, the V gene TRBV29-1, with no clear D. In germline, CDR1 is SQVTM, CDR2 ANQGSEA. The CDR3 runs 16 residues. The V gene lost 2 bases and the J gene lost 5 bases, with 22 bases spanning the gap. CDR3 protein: CSVEFVESPGSDEQYF. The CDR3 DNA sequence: TGCAGCGTTGAATTCGTTGAGTCGCCTGGCTCGGACGAGCAGTACTTC.

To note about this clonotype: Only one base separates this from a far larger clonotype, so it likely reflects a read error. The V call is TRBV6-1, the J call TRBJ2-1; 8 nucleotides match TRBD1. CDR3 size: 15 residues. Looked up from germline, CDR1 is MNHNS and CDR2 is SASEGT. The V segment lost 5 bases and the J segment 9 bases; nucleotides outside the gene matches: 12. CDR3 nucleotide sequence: TGTGCCAGCAGTCACGGCCCATCAGGGGGCGGTGAGCAGTTCTTC. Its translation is CASSHGPSGGGEQFF.

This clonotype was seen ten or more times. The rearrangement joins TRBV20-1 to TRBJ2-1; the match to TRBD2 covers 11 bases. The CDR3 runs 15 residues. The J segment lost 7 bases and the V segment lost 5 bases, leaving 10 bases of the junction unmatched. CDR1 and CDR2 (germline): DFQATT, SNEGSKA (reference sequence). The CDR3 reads CSALPTSGILNEQFF. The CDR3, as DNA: TGCAGTGCTCTTCCGACTAGCGGGATCTTGAATGAGCAGTTCTTC.

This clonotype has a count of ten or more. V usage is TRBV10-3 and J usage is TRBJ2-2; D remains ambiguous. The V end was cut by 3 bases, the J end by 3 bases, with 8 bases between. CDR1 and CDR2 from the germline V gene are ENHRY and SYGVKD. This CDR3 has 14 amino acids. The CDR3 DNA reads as TGTGCCATCAGTGACCCGAATTACACCGGGGAGCTGTTTTTT. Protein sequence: CAISDPNYTGELFF.

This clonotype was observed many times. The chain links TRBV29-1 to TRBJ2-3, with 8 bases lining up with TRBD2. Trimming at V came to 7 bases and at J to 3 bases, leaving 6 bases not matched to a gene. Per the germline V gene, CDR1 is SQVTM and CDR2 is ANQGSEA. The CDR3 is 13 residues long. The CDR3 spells CSESGSGTDTQYF. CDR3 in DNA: TGCAGCGAGAGCGGGAGCGGAACAGATACGCAGTATTTT.

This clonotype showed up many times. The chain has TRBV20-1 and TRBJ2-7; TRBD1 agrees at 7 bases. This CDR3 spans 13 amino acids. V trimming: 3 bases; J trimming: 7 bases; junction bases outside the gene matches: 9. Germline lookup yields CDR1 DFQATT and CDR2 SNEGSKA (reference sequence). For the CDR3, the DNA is TGCAGTGCTAGCGACAGGGTGATAGGGGAGCAGTACTTC. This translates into CSASDRVIGEQYF.